Included here is one T cell receptor (beta chain) sequence, with context. Its target is unknown. Possible read error: a much larger clone is one base away. This entry is derived from a study of identical twins. Overall study findings and caveats: Weaker excess twin sharing was observed in beta out-of-frame sequences. Findings came from cross-sectional statistics, without long-term follow-up of donors. Out-of-frame alpha sequences common to twins were enriched for low generation probability.

MiXCR, run by TCRdb on the 5' RACE reads, gives a single entry per CDR3 protein. Of 450,000 or so distinct CDR3 sequences listed, approximately 17% were seen once; the top ten hold approximately 12%. The CDR3 runs 17 residues. Germline CDR1 is SGHTA and CDR2 is FQGNSA. Trimming took 5 bases from V and 7 from J; bases not matched to a gene: 15. Material: naive T cells sorted from blood. The V and J genes are TRBV7-2 and TRBJ2-7; 12 bases map to TRBD2. The sequence was obtained from a man aged 50-60 years in good health. CDR3 in amino acids: CASSTQLLAGGTREQYF. The CDR3 bases are TGTGCCAGCAGCACCCAGTTACTAGCGGGAGGAACACGGGAGCAGTACTTC.